The clone carrying this T cell receptor beta chain was counted a single time. Its antigen is not known. Profiled with immunoSEQ multiplex PCR; TCRdb holds only in-frame clones, not every one. The sample carries about 2 million clones, 85% to 95% recorded once. The data were obtained in a study of shared clonotypes between healthy human individuals. Regarding the study as a whole: Sampling used blood alone; tissue repertoires probably differ.

Germline trimming cut 6 bases from V and 3 bases from J; bases unmatched to any gene: 7. Germline assignment: CDR1 MNHEY and CDR2 SMNVEV (reference sequence). This CDR3 is 16 amino acids long. The clonotype was recovered from a man aged 18 to 29 in good health. The sequenced material came from naive CD4+ T cells sorted from blood. Subset in this sample: CD45RA+ positively selected. V and J are TRBV27 and TRBJ1-3; 11 nucleotides match TRBD1. CDR3 nucleotide sequence: TGTGCCAGCAGGGCCGGACAGGGGGCGCTTGGAAACACCATATATTTT. Its translation: CASRAGQGALGNTIYF.